These T cell receptor beta chains were read from a single sample in a study of blood T cell repertoires in COVID-19. Using immunoSEQ multiplex PCR, the repertoire was profiled, and TCRdb retains in-frame clones only, with some absent. In the table there are 45,000 to 55,000 clones, 83% of which are singletons. The sequencing input was peripheral blood. Every receptor here comes from a human donor in a cohort sampled during active COVID-19. The CDR3 runs from the conserved cysteine through the conserved F or W. The D gene is left open where the match is weak. A row's size may be missing; if present it is once, few, many or a size class.

abundance: .; j_gene: TRBJ2-5; v_gene: TRBV20-1; d_gene: .; CDR3aa: CSARAVETQYF; CDR3nt: TGCAGTGCTAGAGCGGTAGAGACCCAGTACTTC
abundance: few; j_gene: TRBJ2-7; v_gene: TRBV2; d_gene: .; CDR3aa: CASSEGTNRGEQYF; CDR3nt: TGTGCCAGCAGTGAGGGGACAAACCGAGGGGAGCAGTACTTC
abundance: .; j_gene: TRBJ1-2; v_gene: TRBV27; d_gene: TRBD1; CDR3aa: CASSLYRDRGYGYTF; CDR3nt: TGTGCCAGCAGTTTATACCGGGACAGGGGCTATGGCTACACCTTC
abundance: .; j_gene: TRBJ2-7; v_gene: TRBV5-1; d_gene: .; CDR3aa: CASRQRDTYEQYF; CDR3nt: TGCGCCAGCAGACAGCGGGACACCTACGAGCAGTACTTC
abundance: .; j_gene: TRBJ1-1; v_gene: TRBV6-2/TRBV6-3; d_gene: .; CDR3aa: CASSSRQHTEAFF; CDR3nt: TGTGCCAGCAGCAGTAGACAGCACACTGAAGCTTTCTTT
abundance: .; j_gene: TRBJ2-6; v_gene: TRBV28; d_gene: .; CDR3aa: CASSFALAGANVLTF; CDR3nt: TGTGCCAGCAGTTTCGCTCTAGCTGGGGCCAACGTCCTGACTTTC
abundance: .; j_gene: TRBJ1-4; v_gene: TRBV7-9; d_gene: .; CDR3aa: CASSSVPARDEKLFF; CDR3nt: TGTGCCAGCAGCTCCGTACCCGCCAGGGATGAAAAACTGTTTTTT
abundance: .; j_gene: TRBJ1-5; v_gene: TRBV27; d_gene: .; CDR3aa: CASSEYQGTPQHF; CDR3nt: TGTGCCAGCAGTGAATACCAGGGTACGCCCCAGCATTTT
abundance: .; j_gene: TRBJ1-1; v_gene: TRBV10-3; d_gene: TRBD1; CDR3aa: CAISGTGRKAEAFF; CDR3nt: TGTGCCATCAGTGGGACAGGGAGGAAAGCTGAAGCTTTCTTT
abundance: .; j_gene: TRBJ1-3; v_gene: TRBV9; d_gene: .; CDR3aa: CASSVDPRGNTIYF; CDR3nt: TGTGCCAGCAGCGTAGATCCCAGGGGAAACACCATATATTTT
abundance: .; j_gene: TRBJ2-7; v_gene: TRBV5-6; d_gene: TRBD2; CDR3aa: CASSLAGGSYEQYF; CDR3nt: TGTGCCAGCAGCTTGGCGGGGGGTTCCTACGAGCAGTACTTC
abundance: .; j_gene: TRBJ2-3; v_gene: TRBV28; d_gene: .; CDR3aa: CASRRSGSRDTQYF; CDR3nt: TGTGCCAGCAGAAGGTCAGGTTCCCGAGATACGCAGTATTTT
abundance: .; j_gene: TRBJ2-2; v_gene: TRBV20-1; d_gene: .; CDR3aa: CSAGLTGELFF; CDR3nt: TGCAGTGCCGGACTGACCGGGGAGCTGTTTTTT
abundance: few; j_gene: TRBJ1-5; v_gene: TRBV4-1; d_gene: .; CDR3aa: CASSLDRYSNQPQHF; CDR3nt: TGCGCCAGCAGCCTCGACAGGTATAGCAATCAGCCCCAGCATTTT
abundance: .; j_gene: TRBJ2-7; v_gene: TRBV18; d_gene: .; CDR3aa: CASSPSESSYEQYF; CDR3nt: TGTGCCAGCTCACCCAGCGAAAGCTCCTACGAGCAGTACTTC
abundance: .; j_gene: TRBJ1-1; v_gene: TRBV7-8; d_gene: .; CDR3aa: CASSLKLTQGRTEAFF; CDR3nt: TGTGCCAGCAGCCTAAAACTAACTCAGGGCAGGACTGAAGCTTTCTTT
abundance: .; j_gene: TRBJ1-2; v_gene: TRBV19; d_gene: .; CDR3aa: CASSISLGLPYGYTF; CDR3nt: TGTGCCAGTAGTATCAGTCTCGGACTGCCCTATGGCTACACCTTC
abundance: .; j_gene: TRBJ2-2; v_gene: TRBV6-5; d_gene: .; CDR3aa: CASSYSGAGARGELFF; CDR3nt: TGTGCCAGCAGTTACAGCGGGGCGGGGGCCCGTGGGGAGCTGTTTTTT
abundance: .; j_gene: TRBJ2-3; v_gene: TRBV20-1; d_gene: .; CDR3aa: CSASVGVTSTDTQYF; CDR3nt: TGCAGTGCTAGTGTAGGGGTAACTAGCACAGATACGCAGTATTTT
abundance: .; j_gene: TRBJ2-1; v_gene: TRBV18; d_gene: TRBD2; CDR3aa: CASSLITSGGPYEQFF; CDR3nt: TGTGCCAGCTCCCTCATAACTAGCGGGGGGCCCTATGAGCAGTTCTTC
abundance: .; j_gene: TRBJ1-2; v_gene: TRBV9; d_gene: TRBD1; CDR3aa: CASSVVPGGNYGYTF; CDR3nt: TGTGCCAGCAGCGTAGTGCCAGGGGGCAACTATGGCTACACCTTC
abundance: .; j_gene: TRBJ1-5; v_gene: TRBV30; d_gene: TRBD1; CDR3aa: CAWSGQGGNQPQHF; CDR3nt: TGTGCCTGGAGTGGACAGGGTGGAAATCAGCCCCAGCATTTT
abundance: .; j_gene: TRBJ1-4; v_gene: TRBV11-2; d_gene: TRBD1; CDR3aa: CASGYRGGNEKLFF; CDR3nt: TGTGCCAGCGGTTACAGGGGGGGGAATGAAAAACTGTTTTTT
abundance: .; j_gene: TRBJ1-1; v_gene: TRBV19; d_gene: TRBD1; CDR3aa: CASSIGGQGTEAFF; CDR3nt: TGTGCCAGTAGTATAGGAGGACAGGGGACTGAAGCTTTCTTT
abundance: few; j_gene: TRBJ1-3; v_gene: TRBV6-2/TRBV6-3; d_gene: TRBD1; CDR3aa: CASSYRSGTGPGNTIYF; CDR3nt: TGTGCCAGCAGTTACCGGTCCGGGACAGGACCTGGAAACACCATATATTTT
abundance: .; j_gene: TRBJ2-2; v_gene: TRBV19; d_gene: .; CDR3aa: CASSIDRGAEELFF; CDR3nt: TGTGCCAGTAGTATAGATCGTGGGGCTGAAGAGCTGTTTTTT
abundance: few; j_gene: TRBJ2-1; v_gene: TRBV12-3/TRBV12-4; d_gene: TRBD1; CDR3aa: CASETGHEQFF; CDR3nt: TGTGCCAGCGAGACAGGGCATGAGCAGTTCTTC
abundance: few; j_gene: TRBJ1-6; v_gene: TRBV9; d_gene: TRBD1; CDR3aa: CASSATGLGGSPLHF; CDR3nt: TGTGCCAGCAGCGCGACAGGGCTCGGCGGTTCACCCCTCCACTTT
abundance: .; j_gene: TRBJ1-1; v_gene: TRBV9; d_gene: TRBD1; CDR3aa: CASSVVGTGSAEAFF; CDR3nt: TGTGCCAGCAGCGTAGTTGGGACAGGGAGCGCTGAAGCTTTCTTT
abundance: .; j_gene: TRBJ2-3; v_gene: TRBV5-1; d_gene: .; CDR3aa: CASSLNLHIDTQYF; CDR3nt: TGCGCCAGCAGCTTGAACCTGCACATTGATACGCAGTATTTT
abundance: .; j_gene: TRBJ1-6; v_gene: TRBV6-5; d_gene: .; CDR3aa: CASRQLDSPLHF; CDR3nt: TGTGCCAGCAGGCAACTAGATTCACCCCTCCACTTT
abundance: .; j_gene: TRBJ1-2; v_gene: TRBV7-8; d_gene: .; CDR3aa: CASSPPGLYGYTF; CDR3nt: TGTGCCAGCAGCCCCCCGGGACTTTATGGCTACACCTTC
abundance: .; j_gene: TRBJ2-3; v_gene: TRBV7-2; d_gene: TRBD2; CDR3aa: CASSPQVGLAGANRDF; CDR3nt: TGTGCCAGCAGCCCTCAAGTGGGACTAGCGGGTGCGAATAGGGATTTT
abundance: .; j_gene: TRBJ1-2; v_gene: TRBV5-1; d_gene: .; CDR3aa: CASSLVGAQEGYTF; CDR3nt: TGCGCCAGCAGCTTGGTAGGGGCACAGGAAGGCTACACCTTC
abundance: few; j_gene: TRBJ2-5; v_gene: TRBV11-2; d_gene: .; CDR3aa: CASSPQLTGFRMGQETQYF; CDR3nt: TGTGCCAGCAGCCCACAGCTAACCGGATTCCGGATGGGCCAAGAGACCCAGTACTTC
abundance: .; j_gene: TRBJ2-7; v_gene: TRBV3-1/TRBV3-2; d_gene: TRBD2; CDR3aa: CASSRGSSGVNEQYF; CDR3nt: TGTGCCAGCAGCCGGGGTTCTAGCGGGGTCAACGAGCAGTACTTC
abundance: .; j_gene: TRBJ2-5; v_gene: TRBV19; d_gene: .; CDR3aa: CASSIRGKGGETQYF; CDR3nt: TGTGCCAGTAGTATCAGGGGAAAAGGTGGAGAGACCCAGTACTTC
abundance: .; j_gene: TRBJ2-1; v_gene: TRBV7-9; d_gene: TRBD2; CDR3aa: CASTTSSGDFYNEQFF; CDR3nt: TGTGCCAGCACCACTTCTAGCGGGGACTTCTACAATGAGCAGTTCTTC
abundance: .; j_gene: TRBJ2-3; v_gene: TRBV24-1; d_gene: .; CDR3aa: CATSVSTDTQYF; CDR3nt: TGTGCCACCAGTGTTTCGACAGATACGCAGTATTTT
abundance: .; j_gene: TRBJ2-1; v_gene: TRBV19; d_gene: .; CDR3aa: CASRRLLNNEQFF; CDR3nt: TGTGCCAGTAGACGACTATTAAACAATGAGCAGTTCTTC
abundance: .; j_gene: TRBJ2-3; v_gene: TRBV5-1; d_gene: .; CDR3aa: CASSFLRADTQYF; CDR3nt: TGCGCCAGCAGCTTCCTTCGGGCAGATACGCAGTATTTT
abundance: .; j_gene: TRBJ1-1; v_gene: TRBV19; d_gene: .; CDR3aa: CASSVRAMNTEAFF; CDR3nt: TGTGCCAGTAGTGTCAGGGCAATGAACACTGAAGCTTTCTTT
abundance: .; j_gene: TRBJ2-7; v_gene: TRBV7-7; d_gene: TRBD1; CDR3aa: CASSRGTGHYEQYF; CDR3nt: TGTGCTAGCAGCCGAGGGACAGGACACTACGAGCAGTACTTC
abundance: few; j_gene: TRBJ1-1; v_gene: TRBV10-3; d_gene: TRBD1; CDR3aa: CAIRTDRVMNTEAFF; CDR3nt: TGTGCCATCAGGACAGACAGGGTTATGAACACTGAAGCTTTCTTT
abundance: .; j_gene: TRBJ2-3; v_gene: TRBV10-3; d_gene: TRBD1; CDR3aa: CAIRTDRASTDTQYF; CDR3nt: TGTGCCATCAGGACCGACAGGGCTAGCACAGATACGCAGTATTTT
abundance: .; j_gene: TRBJ1-4; v_gene: TRBV6-5; d_gene: .; CDR3aa: CASSFGGAVEKLFF; CDR3nt: TGTGCCAGCAGTTTCGGGGGAGCGGTTGAAAAACTGTTTTTT
abundance: medium-sized; j_gene: TRBJ2-1; v_gene: TRBV6-4; d_gene: .; CDR3aa: CASSDSGGRPNEQFF; CDR3nt: TGTGCCAGCAGTGACTCGGGGGGGCGGCCCAATGAGCAGTTCTTC
abundance: .; j_gene: TRBJ2-7; v_gene: TRBV4-1; d_gene: .; CDR3aa: CASSQDRAGNSYEQYF; CDR3nt: TGCGCCAGCAGCCAAGATCGCGCAGGAAACTCCTACGAGCAGTACTTC
abundance: once; j_gene: TRBJ1-5; v_gene: TRBV6-5; d_gene: .; CDR3aa: CASSLGGGIGQPQHF; CDR3nt: TGTGCCAGCAGTTTAGGGGGAGGGATAGGGCAGCCCCAGCATTTT
abundance: .; j_gene: TRBJ2-7; v_gene: TRBV6-1; d_gene: .; CDR3aa: CASSEAPGARDEQYF; CDR3nt: TGTGCCAGCAGTGAAGCGCCAGGGGCTCGGGACGAGCAGTACTTC